This TCR beta chain was sequenced during a study of T cell clonality in common variable immunodeficiency. Study-wide results and limits: T cell subpopulation sequencing would be needed to explain CVID clonality. Shared TCRbeta clones were fewer between CVID subjects than controls. Compared with healthy controls, CVID subjects showed increased TCRbeta clonality, mostly in about a third. Common variable immunodeficiency TCR beta sequences reportedly had fewer deletions and N-nucleotide insertions.

Germline V CDR1 and CDR2: SGHVS, FQNEAQ. V lost 1 base to trimming and J lost 4 bases; unmatched junction nucleotides: 6. CDR3 size: 16 residues. Sequencing used immunoSEQ multiplex PCR; TCRdb keeps in-frame clones, though not all of them. This record lists 15,000 to 20,000 clones, none seen once only, and the top ten clones contain roughly 7.2%. Notes on this clone: Its specificity is not known. Read sequence stops 3 residues before the CDR3 end, and the germline J gene provides the missing end.

V and J are TRBV7-8 and TRBJ1-5, with 8 bases identical to TRBD1. This receptor was identified in a human donor with common variable immunodeficiency. The sequenced material came from peripheral blood mononuclear cells. The CDR3 loop reads CASSLGRDRINQPQHF. The DNA read from the CDR3 is TGTGCCAGCAGCTTAGGGCGGGACAGGATTAATCAGCCC.